A single sample is the source of the 24 T cell receptor beta chains below, sequenced in a study of cytomegalovirus exposure and HLA in healthy donors. Researchers ran the PCR with 60 Vbeta and 13 Jbeta primers. Assay: immunoSEQ multiplex PCR; the TCRdb copy retains only in-frame clones and omits some. This table has 150,000 to 200,000 clones, 80% to 85% appearing once. The sequenced sample consisted of PBMCs. The receptors were gathered from a woman aged 30 to 39 in good health and CMV-seronegative.

The CDR3 sequence is CAISGQHNEQFF. CDR3 nucleotide sequence: TGTGCCATCAGTGGACAGCACAATGAGCAGTTCTTC. The V call is TRBV10-3, the J call TRBJ2-1, with a possible D match to TRBD1 (5 bases). Trimming took off 4 bases at V and 5 bases at J, with 6 bases between the two ends. The CDR3 has 12 amino acids. Germline CDR1 reads ENHRY; CDR2 reads SYGVKD.

The chain is built from TRBV19 and TRBJ2-2; TRBD2 aligns across 10 bases. Germline values: CDR1 LNHDA, CDR2 SQIVND (reference sequence). With 5 bases clipped from V and 6 bases from J, the junction kept 9 bases outside the gene matches. This CDR3 is 16 amino acids long. CDR3 nucleotides: TGTGCCAGTAGTGTCGGTCGAGCGGGGGGGCCCGGGGAGCTGTTTTTT. Translated, it gives CASSVGRAGGPGELFF.

In this sample, this clone turned up many times. The chain employs TRBV11-2 and TRBJ2-7; 7 nucleotides match TRBD1. This CDR3 is built from 14 residues. Germline CDR1 reads SGHAT; CDR2 reads FQNNGV. V shed 2 bases, J shed 2 bases, and the junction held 3 bases outside the gene matches. CDR3 in DNA: TGTGCCAGCAGCTTAACAGGGGTGACCTACGAGCAGTACTTC. It specifies CASSLTGVTYEQYF.

The chain links TRBV7-7 to TRBJ2-5; 12 bases are a match to TRBD2. Germline V lookup: CDR1 SSHAT, CDR2 FNYEAQ (reference sequence). CDR3 length: 16 amino acids. Unmatched junction bases numbered 6, after V lost 6 bases and J lost 1 base. This CDR3 reads CASSSLAGGPQETQYF. CDR3 bases: TGTGCCAGCAGTAGTCTAGCGGGGGGGCCCCAAGAGACCCAGTACTTC.

The chain joins TRBV19 to TRBJ1-1, with D perhaps matching TRBD1 (5 bases). The germline V gene encodes CDR1 LNHDA and CDR2 SQIVND (reference sequence). The CDR3 extends over 13 amino acids. Trimming shortened V by 2 bases and J by 5 bases, and 9 bases separated the two germline ends. The DNA for the CDR3 is TGTGCCAGTAGTATACCAGGGTTTACTGAAGCTTTCTTT. As protein: CASSIPGFTEAFF. The complete variable domain, with remaining parts taken from reference TRBV19 and TRBJ1-1, reads DGGITQSPKYLFRKEGQNVTLSCEQNLNHDAMYWYRQDPGQGLRLIYYSQIVNDFQKGDIAEGYSVSREKKESFPLTVTSAQKNPTAFYLCASSIPGFTEAFFGQGTRLTVV.

This chain joins TRBV7-8 and TRBJ2-5; 7 nucleotides match TRBD2. CDR1 SGHVS and CDR2 FQNEAQ come from the germline V gene. The V and J ends lost 0 bases and 5 bases, in that order; junction bases with no gene match: 9. CDR3 length: 16 amino acids. Here the CDR3 reads CASSLARASGGETQYF. Written as DNA, the CDR3 is TGTGCCAGCAGCTTAGCCAGGGCTAGCGGCGGGGAGACCCAGTACTTC. Variable domain in full (rest from reference TRBV7-8 and TRBJ2-5): GAGVSQSPRYKVAKRGQDVALRCDPISGHVSLFWYQQALGQGPEFLTYFQNEAQLDKSGLPSDRFFAERPEGSVSTLKIQRTQQEDSAVYLCASSLARASGGETQYFGPGTRLLVL.

The chain carries TRBV5-6 and TRBJ1-4; tentative D call: TRBD1 (5 bases). This CDR3 is 14 amino acids long. Looked up from germline, CDR1 is SGHDT and CDR2 is YYEEEE. With 4 bases removed from V and 8 bases from J, the gap between germline ends came to 15 bases. The CDR3 protein is CASSPRGVWEKLFF. CDR3 in DNA: TGTGCCAGCAGCCCCCGGGGGGTTTGGGAAAAACTGTTTTTT.

This clone was seen just once. The V and J genes are TRBV7-9 and TRBJ2-7; 11 bases fit TRBD1. Germline assignment: CDR1 SEHNR and CDR2 FQNEAQ (reference sequence). V shed 3 bases and J 3 bases; nucleotides not matched to a gene: 4. The CDR3 sequence is 15 residues long. In nucleotides, the CDR3 is TGTGCCAGCAGCTTCGTCGGGACAGGGGGCTACGAGCAGTACTTC. This codes for CASSFVGTGGYEQYF. The full variable domain, in which reference TRBV7-9 and TRBJ2-7 provide the parts outside the CDR3, is DTGVSQNPRHKITKRGQNVTFRCDPISEHNRLYWYRQTLGQGPEFLTYFQNEAQLEKSRLLSDRFSAERPKGSFSTLEIQRTEQGDSAMYLCASSFVGTGGYEQYFGPGTRLTVT.

In this sample, this clone turned up a few times. The rearrangement links TRBV28 to TRBJ1-1, with D perhaps TRBD1 (6 bases). The ends were cut back, 2 bases at V and 1 base at J, with 8 bases in the middle. CDR1 and CDR2 (germline): MDHEN, SYDVKM. The CDR3 has 14 amino acids. Written as DNA, the CDR3 is TGTGCCAGCAGTTTAGCGGGGGCGAACACTGAAGCTTTCTTT. Its translation is CASSLAGANTEAFF.

The chain combines TRBV9 with TRBJ1-6; D ambiguous. CDR1 is SGDLS and CDR2 is YYNGEE in the germline V gene. CDR3 length: 13 residues. Trimming took off 1 base at V and 14 bases at J, with 13 bases between the two ends. Here the CDR3 DNA reads TGTGCCAGCAGCGTAATCGGAGGCTCGGCCCTCCACTTT. Translating gives CASSVIGGSALHF.

The chain links TRBV30 to TRBJ1-6; 7 positions agree with TRBD1. J lost 1 base, V lost 4 bases, and 4 bases had no gene match. The CDR3 is 15 residues long. Germline V gene sequence: CDR1 GTSNPN, CDR2 SVGIG (reference sequence). Here the CDR3 DNA reads TGTGCCTGGAAAGGGGGCCGATCCTATAATTCACCCCTCCACTTT. This gives the protein CAWKGGRSYNSPLHF.

The chain is built from TRBV5-1 and TRBJ2-1, with a possible D match to TRBD2 (6 bases). The CDR3 contains 16 residues. The V gene's germline CDR1 is SGHRS and CDR2 YFSETQ. V was trimmed by 3 bases and J by 3 bases, leaving 16 bases between them. The CDR3 is CASSSSLRGGYNEQFF. The CDR3 DNA is TGCGCCAGCAGCTCTTCTTTAAGGGGAGGCTACAATGAGCAGTTCTTC.

Comment on this clone: The junction departs from germline at one end; a sequencing error may be responsible. The chain carries TRBV4-2 and TRBJ2-4; D might be TRBD1 (6 bases). In germline, CDR1 is LGHNA, CDR2 YNFKEQ. This CDR3 comprises 17 residues. The CDR3 bases are TGTGCCAGCAGCCTCCTGGACAGTGCGATAGCCAAAAACAGTCAGTACTTC. This sequence encodes CASSLLDSAIAKNSQYF.

The chain's CDR3 is CASSQVPGHNTGELFF. CDR3 nucleotides: TGCGCCAGCAGCCAAGTTCCAGGGCACAACACCGGGGAGCTGTTTTTT. This rearrangement joins TRBV4-3 to TRBJ2-2; D might be TRBD1 (5 bases). CDR1 and CDR2 (germline): LGHNA, YSLEER. The V end was cut by 1 base, the J end by 2 bases, with 11 bases between. The CDR3 is 16 amino acids.

Comments on this clone: Mismatch with germline at one junction end may stem from a read error. The J gene is TRBJ2-6, the V gene TRBV4-3; D is possibly TRBD1 (5 bases). This CDR3 spans 15 amino acids. CDR1 is LGHNA, CDR2 YSLEER, per germline. The CDR3 DNA reads TGCGCCAGCAGCGGTGGTAGCTCTGGGGCCAACGGCCTGACTTTC. Translated, it gives CASSGGSSGANGLTF.

The chain uses TRBV30 and TRBJ1-4; D perhaps matches TRBD1 (5 bases). The CDR3 is 14 amino acids. V was cut by 8 bases and J by 2 bases, with 15 bases left in between. CDR1 is GTSNPN and CDR2 is SVGIG in the germline V gene (reference sequence). Here the CDR3 DNA reads TGTGCCAAATCTCTCCAGGGTACTAATGAAAAACTGTTTTTT. The encoded protein is CAKSLQGTNEKLFF.

This clone was found once. The rearrangement uses TRBV4-1 and TRBJ2-7; tentatively, D is TRBD2 (6 bases). CDR3 length: 16 residues. Trimming stripped 0 bases from V and 4 bases from J, with 16 bases between. Per the germline V gene, CDR1 is MGHRA and CDR2 is YSYEKL. CDR3: CASSQEGGPLLYEQYF. CDR3 nucleotide sequence: TGCGCCAGCAGCCAAGAGGGGGGACCCTTACTTTACGAGCAGTACTTC.

J is TRBJ2-7 and V is TRBV18; 7 bases are a match to TRBD1. Germline V gene sequence: CDR1 KGHSH, CDR2 LQKENI. CDR3 size: 18 residues. J was trimmed by 3 bases and V by 3 bases; bases with no gene match: 17. This chain's CDR3 is CASSPTITTGSPIYEQYF. For the CDR3, the DNA is TGTGCCAGCTCACCGACAATCACGACAGGGAGTCCTATCTACGAGCAGTACTTC.

The chain couples TRBV29-1 to TRBJ2-1; 7 nucleotides match TRBD1. Germline CDR1 is SQVTM and CDR2 is ANQGSEA. With 2 bases clipped from V and 3 bases from J, the junction kept 10 bases outside the gene matches. This CDR3 is 16 amino acids long. CDR3 sequence: CSVETPGQPLYNEQFF. The CDR3 DNA reads as TGCAGCGTTGAAACTCCGGGACAGCCGCTCTACAATGAGCAGTTCTTC.

The genes are TRBV7-6 and TRBJ1-5; 8 positions match TRBD1. This CDR3 is built from 15 residues. The junction had 8 bases not matched to a gene; V was cut back by 4 bases and J by 6 bases. CDR1 is SGHVS and CDR2 is FNYEAQ in the germline V gene. Here the CDR3 reads CASSSNDRGGQPQHF. CDR3 nucleotides: TGTGCCAGCAGCTCCAACGACAGGGGAGGTCAGCCCCAGCATTTT.

This clone was counted only a few times. The gene calls are TRBV27 and TRBJ2-7; maybe TRBD2 (5 bases). The V end was cut by 3 bases, the J end by 7 bases, with 13 bases between. Germline values: CDR1 MNHEY, CDR2 SMNVEV (reference sequence). The CDR3 is made up of 13 amino acids. CDR3 in amino acids: CASSLTGVREQYF. The CDR3 region has the DNA TGTGCCAGCAGTTTGACCGGGGTTAGGGAGCAGTACTTC.

V is TRBV7-3 and J is TRBJ2-1, with 9 bases lining up with TRBD1. After removal of 5 bases from V and 3 bases from J, the junction contained 5 bases not matched to a gene. The CDR3 is made up of 15 amino acids. From germline, CDR1 is SGHTA and CDR2 FQGTGA. DNA of the CDR3: TGTGCCAGCAGCCCGGGGACAGGGTACTACAATGAGCAGTTCTTC. Protein sequence: CASSPGTGYYNEQFF.

The chain uses TRBV28 and TRBJ2-2, with 8 nucleotides matching TRBD1. Trimming at V came to 0 bases and at J to 1 base, leaving 4 bases not matched to a gene. This CDR3 has 17 amino acids. Germline V gene sequence: CDR1 MDHEN, CDR2 SYDVKM. The CDR3 DNA follows: TGTGCCAGCAGTTTATGGGCAGGGGGCGAGAACACCGGGGAGCTGTTTTTT. The encoded protein is CASSLWAGGENTGELFF.

The gene calls are TRBV11-2 and TRBJ2-7; possible D gene TRBD1, 5 bases. Trimming cost V 2 bases and J 3 bases, with 14 bases left between them. CDR1 is SGHAT and CDR2 is FQNNGV in the germline V gene. There are 15 residues in the CDR3. Written as DNA, the CDR3 is TGTGCCAGCAGCTTATTCGTGACAGAAGTCTACGAGCAGTACTTC. Translated, it gives CASSLFVTEVYEQYF.